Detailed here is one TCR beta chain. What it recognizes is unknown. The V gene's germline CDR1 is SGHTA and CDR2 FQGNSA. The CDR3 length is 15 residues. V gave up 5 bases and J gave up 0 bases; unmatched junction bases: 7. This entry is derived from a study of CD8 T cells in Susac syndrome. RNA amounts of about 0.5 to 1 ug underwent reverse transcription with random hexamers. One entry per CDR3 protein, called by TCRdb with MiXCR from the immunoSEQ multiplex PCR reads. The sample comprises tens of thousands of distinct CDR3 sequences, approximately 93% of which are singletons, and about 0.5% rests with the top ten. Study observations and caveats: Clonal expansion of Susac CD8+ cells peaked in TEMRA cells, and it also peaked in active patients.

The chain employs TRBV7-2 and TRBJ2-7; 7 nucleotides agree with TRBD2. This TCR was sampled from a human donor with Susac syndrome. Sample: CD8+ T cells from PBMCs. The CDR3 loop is CASSPTLAFSYEQYF. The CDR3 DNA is TGTGCCAGCAGCCCCACACTAGCGTTCTCCTACGAGCAGTACTTC.